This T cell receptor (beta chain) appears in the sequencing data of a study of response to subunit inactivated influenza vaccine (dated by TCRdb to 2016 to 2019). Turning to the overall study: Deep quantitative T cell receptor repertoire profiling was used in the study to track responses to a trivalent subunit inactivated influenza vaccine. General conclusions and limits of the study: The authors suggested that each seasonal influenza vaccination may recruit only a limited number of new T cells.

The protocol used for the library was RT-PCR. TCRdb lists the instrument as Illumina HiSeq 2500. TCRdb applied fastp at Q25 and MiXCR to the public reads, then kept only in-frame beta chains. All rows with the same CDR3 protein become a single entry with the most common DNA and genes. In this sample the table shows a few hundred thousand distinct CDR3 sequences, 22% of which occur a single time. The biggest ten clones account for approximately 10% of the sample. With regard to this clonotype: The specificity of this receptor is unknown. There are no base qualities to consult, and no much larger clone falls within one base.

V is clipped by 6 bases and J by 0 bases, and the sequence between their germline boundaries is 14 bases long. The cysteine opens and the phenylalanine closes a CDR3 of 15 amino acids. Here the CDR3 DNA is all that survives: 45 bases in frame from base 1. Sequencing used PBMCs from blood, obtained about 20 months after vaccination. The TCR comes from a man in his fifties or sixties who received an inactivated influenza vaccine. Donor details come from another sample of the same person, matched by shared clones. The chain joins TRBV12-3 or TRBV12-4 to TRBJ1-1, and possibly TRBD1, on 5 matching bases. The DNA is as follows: TGTGCCAGCAGCCCCGACACAGGTATGAACACTGAAGCTTTCTTT. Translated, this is CASSPDTGMNTEAFF.